The 28 T cell receptor beta chains below all came from one sample that was sequenced in a study of glioma-infiltrating T cells. Using RNA template, CDR3s of TCR alpha and beta were amplified with iRepertoire arm-PCR. MiXCR, run by TCRdb on the multiplex PCR reads, gives a single entry per CDR3 protein. This sample carries some 99,000 distinct CDR3 sequences, 25% to 30% of them seen once, and the ten largest clones take 35%. The material sequenced was glioma tissue, nonneoplastic brain tissue, or PBMCs (not recorded which). These receptors were obtained from a human donor with low-grade glioma or glioblastoma, undergoing nonglioma brain surgery, or in good health (not recorded which).

This clonotype was observed at least ten times. The chain recombines TRBV11-1 with TRBJ2-1, with 8 bases aligning to TRBD1. V dropped 4 bases and J dropped 2; count of bases not matched to a gene: 7. CDR1 and CDR2 (germline): SGHAT, FQDESV (reference sequence). The CDR3 has 16 residues. For the CDR3, the DNA is TGTGCCAGCAGCTCACCCCGACAGGGGACCTACAATGAGCAGTTCTTC. It is translated as CASSSPRQGTYNEQFF.

In this sample, this clonotype turned up many times. This chain links TRBV27 with TRBJ2-1; D ambiguous. Germline V gene lookup returns CDR1 MNHEY and CDR2 SMNVEV (reference sequence). CDR3 length: 13 amino acids. Trimming took off 5 bases at V and 9 bases at J, with 14 bases between the two ends. Here the CDR3 DNA reads TGTGCCAGCAGTGAATTTTTGGCCAGTGAGCAGTTCTTC. Its protein is CASSEFLASEQFF.

The sample holds many counts of this clonotype. The V and J genes are TRBV7-2 and TRBJ1-3; unclear D gene. Germline lookup yields CDR1 SGHTA and CDR2 FQGNSA. The CDR3 has 14 amino acids. V lost 8 bases, J lost 2 bases, and 13 bases lay in between. The CDR3 reads CASRSARPGNTIYF. In nucleotides, the CDR3 is TGTGCCAGCCGATCAGCGCGTCCTGGAAACACCATATATTTT.

As concerns this clonotype: The junction differs from germline at one of its ends, possibly a read error. CDR3 residues: CASTLYQFSTDTQYF. The CDR3 coding sequence is TGTGCCAGCACCTTGTATCAGTTTAGCACAGATACTCAGTATTTT. This rearrangement joins TRBV27 to TRBJ2-3; D uncertain. Germline-derived CDR1 and CDR2 are MNHEY and SMNVEV (reference sequence). This CDR3 is 15 amino acids long.

Note on this clonotype: A clone one base away is much larger, so this may be a read error. The chain recombines TRBV4-2 with TRBJ2-2; D is uncertain. The germline V gene encodes CDR1 LGHNA and CDR2 YNFKEQ. V was trimmed by 6 bases and J by 0 bases, leaving 14 bases between them. The CDR3 consists of 16 residues. For the CDR3, the DNA is TGTGCCAGCAGTACACAGCCATCAACGAACACCGGGGAGCTGTTTTTT. Protein: CASSTQPSTNTGELFF.

A word on this clonotype: The junction does not match germline at one end; this may be a read error. The chain is built from TRBV27 and TRBJ1-2, with D maybe TRBD1 (6 bases). The CDR3 is made up of 14 amino acids. Germline V gene data show CDR1 as MNHEY and CDR2 as SMNVEV (reference sequence). Here the CDR3 reads CASSRGGGADGYNF. The CDR3 DNA reads as TGTGCCAGCAGTAGGGGGGGGGGCGCGGATGGCTACAACTTC.

This clonotype was counted at least ten times. The rearrangement joins TRBV20-1 to TRBJ1-1; no firm D call. V lost 6 bases to trimming and J lost 4 bases, with 18 bases between them. The CDR3 spans 14 residues. CDR1 is DFQATT and CDR2 is SNEGSKA in the germline V gene (reference sequence). CDR3 residues: CSAVRFAAVTEAFF. DNA for the CDR3: TGCAGTGCCGTTAGGTTCGCGGCGGTCACTGAAGCTTTCTTT.

This chain joins TRBV19 and TRBJ1-3; 8 positions agree with TRBD1. There are 16 residues in the CDR3. Trimming cost V 6 bases and J 3 bases; bases outside gene matches: 10. CDR1 LNHDA and CDR2 SQIVND come from the germline V gene (reference sequence). CDR3 coding DNA: TGTGCCAGTAGATCCCGACAGGGGCGCGGTGGAAACACCATATATTTT. It codes for CASRSRQGRGGNTIYF.

Only a few counts were recorded for this clonotype. The chain employs TRBV30 and TRBJ1-1; the D gene is possibly TRBD1 (6 bases). The ends were cut back, 1 base at V and 1 base at J, with 13 bases in the middle. The CDR3 runs to 15 residues. CDR1 GTSNPN and CDR2 SVGIG come from the germline V gene (reference sequence). The chain's CDR3 is CAWSGQAFPNTEAFF. CDR3 coding DNA: TGTGCCTGGAGTGGACAGGCCTTTCCGAACACTGAAGCTTTCTTT.

This clonotype has at least ten counts. The V and J genes are TRBV28 and TRBJ2-3, with TRBD2 identical over 7 bases. The CDR3 is made up of 13 amino acids. From germline, CDR1 is MDHEN and CDR2 SYDVKM. V gave up 7 bases and J gave up 8 bases; unmatched junction bases: 9. CDR3 loop: CASKTGGTVTQYF. The DNA for the CDR3 is TGTGCCAGCAAAACGGGAGGAACGGTTACGCAGTATTTT.

Concerning this clonotype: This sequence may be a read error, since a much larger clone differs from it by one base. The gene calls are TRBV2 and TRBJ1-5; D is possibly TRBD1 (5 bases). This CDR3 is 14 amino acids long. Germline V gene data show CDR1 as SNHLY and CDR2 as FYNNEI. The V and J ends lost 4 bases and 5 bases respectively, with 12 bases between them. The CDR3 nucleotides are TGTGCCAGCAGTGGACAGCTAGGCGATCAGCCCCAGCATTTT. Its translation is CASSGQLGDQPQHF. Supplemented by reference TRBV2 and TRBJ1-5, the full variable domain reads EPEVTQTPSHQVTQMGQEVILRCVPISNHLYFYWYRQILGQKVEFLVSFYNNEISEKSEIFDDQFSVERPDGSNFTLKIRSTKLEDSAMYFCASSGQLGDQPQHFGDGTRLSIL.

This clonotype was seen at least ten times. The chain links TRBV20-1 to TRBJ1-4; unclear D gene. Per germline, CDR1 DFQATT and CDR2 SNEGSKA (reference sequence). V lost 0 bases and J lost 7, with 9 bases in between. CDR3 length equals 13 residues. CDR3 sequence reads: CSARDEVSEKLFF. The CDR3, as DNA: TGCAGTGCTAGAGATGAGGTATCTGAAAAACTGTTTTTT.

The chain combines TRBV5-1 with TRBJ1-2; unclear D gene. Looked up from germline, CDR1 is SGHRS and CDR2 is YFSETQ. The V end lost 2 bases, the J end lost 3 bases, and 14 bases lay between the germline ends. The CDR3 consists of 15 residues. The CDR3 sequence is CASSLETSRHYGYTF. The CDR3 DNA is TGCGCCAGCAGCTTAGAGACATCAAGGCACTATGGCTACACCTTC.

The V gene is TRBV2, the J gene TRBJ2-5; 7 positions agree with TRBD1. The CDR3 length is 13 residues. V was pared by 10 bases and J by 4 bases, with 9 bases of the junction left unmatched. CDR1 and CDR2 (germline): SNHLY, FYNNEI. Here the CDR3 DNA reads TGTGCCACCTCGGACAGGAGCAGAGAGACCCAGTACTTC. Translating gives CATSDRSRETQYF.

The sample holds many counts of this clonotype. CDR3 amino acids: CASSPLRGWNSPLHF. The CDR3 region has the DNA TGTGCCAGCTCACCACTACGGGGGTGGAATTCACCCCTCCACTTT. The V gene is TRBV18, the J gene TRBJ1-6, with D possibly TRBD1 on 5 matching bases. Trimming removed 1 base at V and 7 bases at J, with 11 bases between. This CDR3 contains 15 residues. Germline V gene lookup returns CDR1 KGHSH and CDR2 LQKENI. The whole variable domain, filled in from reference TRBV18 and TRBJ1-6, reads NAGVMQNPRHLVRRRGQEARLRCSPMKGHSHVYWYRQLPEEGLKFMVYLQKENIIDESGMPKERFSAEFPKEGPSILRIQQVVRGDSAAYFCASSPLRGWNSPLHFGNGTRLTVT.

This clonotype showed up many times. The rearrangement joins TRBV7-2 to TRBJ2-1; TRBD2 matches 12 bases. Per germline, CDR1 SGHTA and CDR2 FQGNSA. The CDR3 consists of 19 residues. J was trimmed by 3 bases and V by 4 bases; bases with no gene match: 13. CDR3 amino acids: CASSSVGLAGRAVYNEQFF. The CDR3 DNA reads as TGTGCCAGCAGCTCCGTGGGACTAGCGGGCCGAGCGGTCTACAATGAGCAGTTCTTC.

In this sample, this clonotype turned up many times. The rearrangement uses TRBV7-9 and TRBJ2-1; D not certain. Trimming shortened V by 3 bases and J by 10 bases, and 10 bases separated the two germline ends. This CDR3 comprises 12 residues. Looked up from germline, CDR1 is SEHNR and CDR2 is FQNEAQ (reference sequence). The CDR3 region has the DNA TGTGCCAGCAGCTTTCTCCCGGAGGAGCAGTTCTTC. It encodes CASSFLPEEQFF.

Note on this clonotype: A much larger clone differs by one base, so this may be a read error. It is likely a read error, because the conserved phenylalanine at the end of the CDR3 is missing. This chain connects TRBV7-6 to TRBJ2-1; 7 bases line up with TRBD2. The CDR3 covers 15 residues. Germline-derived CDR1 and CDR2 are SGHVS and FNYEAQ. The V and J ends lost 1 base and 3 bases, in that order; junction bases with no gene match: 3. Here the CDR3 DNA reads TGTGCCAGCAGCTTAGACGGGAGGAGCTACAATGAGCAGTTCCTC. Translated: CASSLDGRSYNEQFL.

This clonotype was recorded many times. The rearrangement uses TRBV18 and TRBJ2-5; unclear D gene. Germline assignment: CDR1 KGHSH and CDR2 LQKENI. V lost 0 bases to trimming and J lost 5 bases, with 10 bases between them. There are 14 residues in the CDR3. The CDR3 region has the DNA TGTGCCAGCTCACCACCGAGCATGCTGGAGACCCAGTACTTC. Its protein product is CASSPPSMLETQYF.

At least ten counts were recorded for this clonotype. The chain recombines TRBV28 with TRBJ2-2; 8 bases fit TRBD2. The CDR3 is 17 residues long. Trimming removed 5 bases from V and 3 bases from J; junction bases left unmatched: 11. The germline V gene has CDR1 MDHEN and CDR2 SYDVKM. CDR3 in DNA: TGTGCCAGCAGTGTCCGTCCCGGGACTAGATACACCGGGGAGCTGTTTTTT. Its translation: CASSVRPGTRYTGELFF. Variable domain in full (rest from reference TRBV28 and TRBJ2-2): DVKVTQSSRYLVKRTGEKVFLECVQDMDHENMFWYRQDPGLGLRLIYFSYDVKMKEKGDIPEGYSVSREKKERFSLILESASTNQTSMYLCASSVRPGTRYTGELFFGEGSRLTVL.

Many counts were recorded for this clonotype. The chain employs TRBV5-1 and TRBJ2-1; D uncertain. V shed 0 bases and J shed 0 bases, with 4 bases lying between them. The CDR3 has 14 residues. Germline lookup yields CDR1 SGHRS and CDR2 YFSETQ. The chain's CDR3 is CASSLDGSYNEQFF. For the CDR3, the DNA is TGCGCCAGCAGCTTGGACGGCTCCTACAATGAGCAGTTCTTC.

This clonotype was seen ten or more times. The genes are TRBV2 and TRBJ2-7, with 10 bases lining up with TRBD2. Per germline, CDR1 SNHLY and CDR2 FYNNEI. The CDR3 spans 13 residues. The V gene end was trimmed by 8 bases and the J gene end by 2 bases; junction bases not matched to a gene: 3. The CDR3 sequence is CASYLAGAYEQYF. CDR3 bases: TGTGCCAGCTACCTAGCGGGGGCCTACGAGCAGTACTTC.

As for this clonotype: A much larger clone differs by one base, so this may be a read error. The J gene is TRBJ2-7, the V gene TRBV19, with D uncertain. Deletions cut 3 bases from V and 0 bases from J, with 12 bases between. CDR3 size: 15 residues. Germline loops: CDR1 LNHDA, CDR2 SQIVND (reference sequence). The CDR3 spells CASSIATSSSYEQYF. The CDR3 nucleotides are TGTGCCAGTAGTATTGCAACGTCAAGCTCCTACGAGCAGTACTTC.

The table lists this clonotype with many counts. This rearrangement joins TRBV4-2 to TRBJ2-7; TRBD1 matches at 12 bases. CDR1 and CDR2 from the germline V gene are LGHNA and YNFKEQ. The CDR3 has 14 amino acids. With V trimmed by 0 bases and J by 8 bases, 2 bases remained unmatched. CDR3 nucleotide sequence: TGTGCCAGCAGCCAAGAAGGGACAGGGGGCAAGCAGTACTTC. This gives the protein CASSQEGTGGKQYF.

This chain connects TRBV5-4 to TRBJ2-5; no clear D. Germline CDR1 is SGHNT and CDR2 is YYREEE (reference sequence). CDR3 length: 14 amino acids. V was shortened by 0 bases and J by 4 bases, with 10 bases between the two germline ends. The CDR3 DNA sequence: TGTGCCAGCAGCTTGGAGATCGGGCTAGAGACCCAGTACTTC. Its protein is CASSLEIGLETQYF.

Turning to this clonotype: Being one base from a much bigger clone, this may be a read error. V and J are TRBV4-1 and TRBJ2-7; 7 bases line up with TRBD2. The CDR3 is 17 residues long. Germline V gene sequence: CDR1 MGHRA, CDR2 YSYEKL. For the CDR3, the DNA is TGCGTCAGCAGCCAAGATCCAAGCTGGGGGGGATCCTACGAGCAGTACTTC. This translates into CVSSQDPSWGGSYEQYF.

Comments on this clonotype: A junction end diverges from the germline sequence, so it may reflect a read error. This chain uses TRBV6-1 with TRBJ2-7; 8 bases map to TRBD1. Germline lookup yields CDR1 MNHNS and CDR2 SASEGT. CDR3 length equals 13 residues. The CDR3 bases are TGTGCCGGCATCCAGGGGGCCCAAGAGACCCAGTACTTT. Translation gives CAGIQGAQETQYF.

Only one count was recorded for this clonotype. Mismatch with germline at one junction end may stem from a read error. The V call is TRBV20-1, the J call TRBJ2-3, with TRBD1 as a possible D gene (6 bases). The germline gives CDR1 DFQATT, CDR2 SNEGSKA (reference sequence). This CDR3 spans 16 amino acids. CDR3 loop: CSARISGRKGEDKQYF. CDR3 nucleotides: TGCAGTGCTAGAATATCCGGTAGAAAGGGGGAAGATAAGCAGTATTTT.